The T cell receptor (beta chain) described here comes from a study of blood T cell repertoires in COVID-19. Generated by immunoSEQ multiplex PCR, the TCRdb table keeps only in-frame clones and is missing some. The sample shows about half a million clones, 89% of them seen only once. This CDR3 is 13 amino acids long. CDR1 is MNHNY and CDR2 is SVGAGI in the germline V gene (reference sequence). The germline V and J ends were trimmed by 8 bases and 0 bases, with 10 bases remaining between them. The Seattle patients joined while their infection was active and were tracked longitudinally afterward. Sequenced material: peripheral blood. This TCR was sampled from a man younger than 30 with COVID-19, enrolled during active disease. The J gene is TRBJ1-2, the V gene TRBV6-6; no clear D gene. For the CDR3, the DNA is TGTGCCAGCGCGATCACAGCTAACTATGGCTACACCTTC. Its protein is CASAITANYGYTF.